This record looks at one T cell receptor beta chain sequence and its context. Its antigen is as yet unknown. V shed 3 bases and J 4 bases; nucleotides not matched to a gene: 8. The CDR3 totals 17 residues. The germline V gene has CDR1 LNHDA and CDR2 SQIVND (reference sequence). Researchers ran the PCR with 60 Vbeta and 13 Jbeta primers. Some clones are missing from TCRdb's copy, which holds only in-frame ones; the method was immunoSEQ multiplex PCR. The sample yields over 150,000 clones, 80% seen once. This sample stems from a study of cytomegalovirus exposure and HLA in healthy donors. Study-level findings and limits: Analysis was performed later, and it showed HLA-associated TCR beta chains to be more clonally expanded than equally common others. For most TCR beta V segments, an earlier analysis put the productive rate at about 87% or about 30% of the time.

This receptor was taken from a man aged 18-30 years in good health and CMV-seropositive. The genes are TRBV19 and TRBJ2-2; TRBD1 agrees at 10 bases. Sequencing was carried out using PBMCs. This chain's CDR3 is CASSIPTGGGITGELFF. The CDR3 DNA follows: TGTGCCAGTAGTATCCCGACAGGGGGCGGAATCACCGGGGAGCTGTTTTTT.